This T cell receptor (beta chain) is from a study of shared clonotypes between healthy human individuals. Study-level background: The study used three CD4 naive, three CD4 memory, two CD8 naive and one CD8 memory plate per donor.

All participating donors were Caucasian adults from Nashville, Tennessee. Repertoires were generated with immunoSEQ multiplex PCR, while TCRdb's copy carries only in-frame clones and drops some. The sample includes 2 million to 2.5 million clones, around 95% of them seen just once. Germline-derived CDR1 and CDR2 are SGHDT and YYEEEE. The CDR3 spans 14 residues. Trimming left V 2 bases short and J 5 bases short, with 13 bases between. Source material: naive CD4+ T cells sorted from blood. The subset: CD45RA+ positively selected. This clonotype was obtained from a man aged 18 to 29 in good health. V and J are TRBV5-6 and TRBJ1-2, with D possibly TRBD1 on 5 matching bases. The CDR3 spells CASSFIGTEYGYTF. CDR3 in DNA: TGTGCCAGCAGCTTTATTGGGACCGAGTATGGCTACACCTTC.